These 15 T cell receptor beta chains originate from one sample sequenced in a study of blood T cell repertoires in COVID-19. Sequenced by immunoSEQ multiplex PCR; TCRdb stores in-frame clones only, minus some. The sample has 250,000 to 300,000 clones, approximately 91% seen once. The sample comprised peripheral blood. The source of these receptors is a woman in her 40s who had recovered from COVID-19.

This chain connects TRBV27 to TRBJ1-2; D is perhaps TRBD1 (5 bases). The CDR3 spans 13 residues. Germline V lookup: CDR1 MNHEY, CDR2 SMNVEV (reference sequence). V was trimmed by 3 bases and J by 8 bases, leaving 13 bases between them. CDR3 sequence (DNA): TGTGCCAGCAGTTTGGGGGGGTTGCAGGGCTACACCTTC. Translation: CASSLGGLQGYTF.

This clone was seen once. Other DNA sequences within the sample encode an identical CDR3. The CDR3 protein is CASSLASTDTQYF. CDR3 nucleotide sequence: TGCGCCAGCAGCTTGGCTAGCACAGATACGCAGTATTTT. The rearrangement joins TRBV5-1 to TRBJ2-3, with unresolved D. The CDR3 spans 13 residues. V lost 0 bases, J lost 0 bases, and 2 bases lay in between. Germline loops: CDR1 SGHRS, CDR2 YFSETQ.

The chain combines TRBV28 with TRBJ1-2, with 9 positions matching TRBD1. This CDR3 spans 13 amino acids. Germline V gene lookup returns CDR1 MDHEN and CDR2 SYDVKM. V shed 7 bases, J shed 4 bases, and the junction held 4 bases outside the gene matches. DNA for the CDR3: TGTGCCAGCACCAGGACAGGGGTCTATGGCTACACCTTC. Translating it yields CASTRTGVYGYTF.

V usage is TRBV5-5 and J usage is TRBJ1-3; no clear D. The CDR3 sequence is 19 residues long. The ends were cut back, 4 bases at V and 0 bases at J, with 23 bases in the middle. CDR1 and CDR2 from the germline V gene are SGHKS and YYEKEE (reference sequence). The CDR3 spells CASSAEGLPPVGSGNTIYF. CDR3 sequence (DNA): TGTGCCAGCAGCGCAGAGGGCCTACCCCCCGTAGGCTCTGGAAACACCATATATTTT.

CDR3 sequence: CASSLTQAGGLGNIQYF. As DNA, the CDR3 is TGTGCCAGCAGCTTAACCCAGGCGGGGGGCCTTGGAAACATTCAGTACTTC. The chain has TRBV11-2 and TRBJ2-4, with 8 nucleotides matching TRBD2. Germline values: CDR1 SGHAT, CDR2 FQNNGV. The J segment lost 6 bases and the V segment lost 2 bases, leaving 12 bases of the junction unmatched. The CDR3 runs 17 residues. Full variable domain (remainder filled in from reference TRBV11-2 and TRBJ2-4): EAGVAQSPRYKIIEKRQSVAFWCNPISGHATLYWYQQILGQGPKLLIQFQNNGVVDDSQLPKDRFSAERLKGVDSTLKIQPAKLEDSAVYLCASSLTQAGGLGNIQYFGAGTRLSVL.

The genes are TRBV10-3 and TRBJ2-5; 7 nucleotides agree with TRBD2. CDR1 and CDR2 (germline): ENHRY, SYGVKD. The CDR3 is 15 residues long. Trimming removed 3 bases from V and 2 bases from J; junction bases left unmatched: 6. CDR3 residues: CAISDGTTLQETQYF. DNA of the CDR3: TGTGCCATCAGTGATGGGACTACGCTACAAGAGACCCAGTACTTC.

This chain links TRBV10-2 with TRBJ2-1; TRBD1 might be the D (6 bases). Germline loops: CDR1 WSHSY, CDR2 SAAADI. Trimming left V 3 bases short and J 15 bases short, with 12 bases between. The CDR3 has 11 residues. CDR3 sequence reads: CASSDGTRPFF. The CDR3 DNA reads as TGCGCCAGCAGTGACGGGACACGTCCGTTCTTC.

V is TRBV6-5 and J is TRBJ2-7, with 9 bases fitting TRBD1. Losses at the gene ends were 4 bases for V and 3 bases for J; bases not matched to a gene: 4. From germline, CDR1 is MNHEY and CDR2 SVGAGI. The CDR3 loop spans 14 amino acids. CDR3 sequence: CASSFSDRGYEQYF. The CDR3 DNA reads TGTGCCAGCAGTTTTTCGGACAGGGGCTACGAGCAGTACTTC.

This chain's CDR3 is CASSIRAGTGGHQPQHF. The CDR3 DNA reads as TGTGCCAGTAGTATCCGGGCGGGGACAGGGGGACATCAGCCCCAGCATTTT. V is TRBV19 and J is TRBJ1-5, with 11 bases identical to TRBD1. V trimming: 3 bases; J trimming: 5 bases; junction bases outside the gene matches: 9. Germline CDR1 LNHDA, CDR2 SQIVND (reference sequence). This CDR3 has 17 amino acids. Together with reference TRBV19 and TRBJ1-5, the CDR3 gives the full variable domain: DGGITQSPKYLFRKEGQNVTLSCEQNLNHDAMYWYRQDPGQGLRLIYYSQIVNDFQKGDIAEGYSVSREKKESFPLTVTSAQKNPTAFYLCASSIRAGTGGHQPQHFGDGTRLSIL.

V usage is TRBV6-2 or TRBV6-3 and J usage is TRBJ2-1, with 9 bases matching TRBD2. V was pared by 0 bases and J by 1 base, with 13 bases of the junction left unmatched. The CDR3 has 20 residues. Looked up from germline, CDR1 is MNHEY and CDR2 is SVGEGT. CDR3 in DNA: TGTGCCAGCAGTTACTCGGGGACTAGCACTTCCTACGGATCCTACAATGAGCAGTTCTTC. Translated, it gives CASSYSGTSTSYGSYNEQFF.

A note on this clone: A read error may account for a junction end that differs from germline. The J gene is TRBJ2-1, the V gene TRBV28, with 7 bases lining up with TRBD2. The CDR3 totals 11 residues. CDR1 and CDR2 (germline): MDHEN, SYDVKM. CDR3 amino acids: CAGSSGLEQFF. The CDR3, as DNA: TGTGCCGGCAGTAGCGGGCTTGAGCAGTTCTTC.

The chain combines TRBV13 with TRBJ2-5; 10 positions match TRBD2. The CDR3 has 17 residues. V lost 5 bases to trimming and J lost 4 bases; unmatched junction nucleotides: 13. The germline CDR1 and CDR2 sequences are PRHDT and FYEKMQ (reference sequence). The CDR3 here is CASSRRTSGQRVETQYF. The DNA of the CDR3 is TGTGCCAGCAGCAGACGGACTAGCGGCCAGAGAGTAGAGACCCAGTACTTC.

V and J are TRBV6-4 and TRBJ1-3; D is undetermined. V lost 7 bases, J lost 0 bases, and 13 bases lay in between. There are 15 residues in the CDR3. Germline V gene data show CDR1 as MRHNA and CDR2 as SNTAGT. CDR3 region: CASTSCGLSGNTIYF. DNA of the CDR3: TGTGCCAGCACCTCCTGCGGACTCTCTGGAAACACCATATATTTT.

This clone was counted a single time. This chain uses TRBV18 with TRBJ2-1; 10 positions agree with TRBD1. From germline, CDR1 is KGHSH and CDR2 LQKENI. The CDR3 has 15 amino acids. With V trimmed by 6 bases and J by 6 bases, 8 bases remained unmatched. CDR3 sequence (DNA): TGTGCCAGCTCCATCGGGACAGGGGAGGCCAATGAGCAGTTCTTC. Amino acids: CASSIGTGEANEQFF.

CDR3 nucleotide sequence: TGTGCCAGCACCCCGGGGGGCGATAGCGCCTACAATGAGCAGTTCTTC. It translates to CASTPGGDSAYNEQFF. This sequence joins TRBV5-4 and TRBJ2-1; maybe TRBD2 (7 bases). The V and J ends lost 6 bases and 2 bases respectively, with 18 bases between them. CDR1 and CDR2 (germline): SGHNT, YYREEE (reference sequence). This CDR3 contains 16 residues.